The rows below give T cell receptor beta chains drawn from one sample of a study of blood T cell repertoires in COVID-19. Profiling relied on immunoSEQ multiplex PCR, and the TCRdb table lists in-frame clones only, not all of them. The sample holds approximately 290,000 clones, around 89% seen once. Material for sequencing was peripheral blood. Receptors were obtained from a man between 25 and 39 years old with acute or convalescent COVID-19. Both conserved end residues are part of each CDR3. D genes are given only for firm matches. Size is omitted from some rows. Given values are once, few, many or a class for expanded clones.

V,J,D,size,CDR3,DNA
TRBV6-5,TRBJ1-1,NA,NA,CASTPYRDGGTEAFF,TGTGCCAGCACACCCTACAGGGACGGCGGCACTGAAGCTTTCTTT
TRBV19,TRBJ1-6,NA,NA,CASSIERRSPLHF,TGTGCCAGTAGTATAGAACGGAGGTCACCCCTCCACTTT
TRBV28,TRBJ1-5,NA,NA,CASSLLGGPNQPQHF,TGTGCCAGCAGTTTATTAGGGGGTCCGAATCAGCCCCAGCATTTT
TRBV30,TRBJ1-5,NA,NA,CAWSVGRSQPQHF,TGTGCCTGGAGTGTCGGTAGGAGCCAGCCCCAGCATTTT
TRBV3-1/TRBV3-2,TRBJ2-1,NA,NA,CASSHHGETSYNEQFF,TGTGCCAGCAGCCACCACGGGGAGACCTCCTACAATGAGCAGTTCTTC
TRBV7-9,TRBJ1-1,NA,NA,CASSGEVNGEAFF,TGTGCCAGCAGCGGAGAGGTAAACGGCGAAGCTTTCTTT
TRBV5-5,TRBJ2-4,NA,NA,CASSFSGARVIQYF,TGTGCCAGCAGCTTTAGCGGTGCGAGGGTCATTCAGTACTTC
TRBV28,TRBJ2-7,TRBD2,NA,CASSLAGTRVYEQYF,TGTGCCAGCAGTTTAGCCGGGACTAGGGTCTACGAGCAGTACTTC
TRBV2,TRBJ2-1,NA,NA,CASSGHQYNEQFF,TGTGCCAGCAGTGGACACCAATACAATGAGCAGTTCTTC
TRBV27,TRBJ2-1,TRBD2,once,CASRLSGGPGDEQFF,TGTGCCAGCAGACTAAGCGGGGGCCCCGGCGATGAGCAGTTCTTC
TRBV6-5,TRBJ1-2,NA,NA,CANTRDRNSNYGYTF,TGTGCCAATACGAGAGACAGGAATTCTAACTATGGCTACACCTTC
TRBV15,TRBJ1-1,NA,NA,CATSVSGEAFF,TGTGCCACCAGCGTCTCCGGGGAAGCTTTCTTT
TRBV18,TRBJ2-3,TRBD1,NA,CASSPGQGTDTQYF,TGTGCCAGCTCGCCGGGACAGGGCACAGATACGCAGTATTTT
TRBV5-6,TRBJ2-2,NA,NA,CASSFRGELFF,TGTGCCAGCAGCTTCCGCGGGGAGCTGTTTTTT
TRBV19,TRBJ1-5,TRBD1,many,CASSPRDRNQPQHF,TGTGCCAGTAGTCCCCGGGACAGAAATCAGCCCCAGCATTTT
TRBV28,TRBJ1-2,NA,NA,CASSFSDYGYTF,TGTGCCAGCAGTTTCTCGGACTATGGCTACACCTTC
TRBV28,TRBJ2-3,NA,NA,CASNWRRVTDTQYF,TGTGCCAGCAACTGGCGGAGAGTGACAGATACGCAGTATTTT
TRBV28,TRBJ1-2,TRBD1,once,CASRIPGTGVGGYTF,TGTGCCAGCAGGATCCCTGGGACAGGGGTAGGCGGCTACACCTTC
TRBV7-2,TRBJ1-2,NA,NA,CASSSQAGRNYGYTF,TGTGCCAGCAGTTCTCAGGCTGGCAGGAACTATGGCTACACCTTC
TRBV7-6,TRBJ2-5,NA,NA,CASSTRPGEGETQYF,TGTGCCAGCAGCACCCGGCCAGGGGAGGGAGAGACCCAGTACTTC